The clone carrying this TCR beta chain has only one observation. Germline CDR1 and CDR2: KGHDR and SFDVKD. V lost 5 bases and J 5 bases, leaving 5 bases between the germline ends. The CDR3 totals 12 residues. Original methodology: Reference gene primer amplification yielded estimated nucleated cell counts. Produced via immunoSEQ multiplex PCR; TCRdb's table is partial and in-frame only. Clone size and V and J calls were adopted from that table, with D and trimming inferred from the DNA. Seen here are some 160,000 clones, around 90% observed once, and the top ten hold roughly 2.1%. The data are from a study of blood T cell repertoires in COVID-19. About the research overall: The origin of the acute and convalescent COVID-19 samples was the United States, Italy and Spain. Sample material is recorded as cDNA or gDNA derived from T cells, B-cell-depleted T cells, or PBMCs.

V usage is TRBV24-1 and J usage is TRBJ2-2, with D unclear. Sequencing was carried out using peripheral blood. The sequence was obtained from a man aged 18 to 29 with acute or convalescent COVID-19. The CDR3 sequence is CATSATTGELFF. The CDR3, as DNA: TGTGCCACCAGTGCTACGACCGGGGAGCTGTTTTTT.